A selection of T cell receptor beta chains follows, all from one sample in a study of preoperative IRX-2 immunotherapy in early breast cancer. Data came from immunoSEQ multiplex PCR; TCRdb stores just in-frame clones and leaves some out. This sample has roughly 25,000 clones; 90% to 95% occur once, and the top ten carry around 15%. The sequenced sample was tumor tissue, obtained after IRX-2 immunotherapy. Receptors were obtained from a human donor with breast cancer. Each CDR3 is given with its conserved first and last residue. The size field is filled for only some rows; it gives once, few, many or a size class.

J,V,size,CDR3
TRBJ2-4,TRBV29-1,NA,CSVVPLITGDLKDIQYF
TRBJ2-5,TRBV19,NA,CASSTGTGRQETQYF
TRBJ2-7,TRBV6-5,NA,CASSYPSAGNEQYF
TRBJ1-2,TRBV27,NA,CASSFERNYGYTF
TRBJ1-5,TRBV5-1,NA,CASSLAGDNYQPQHF
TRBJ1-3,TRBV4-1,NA,CASSQDKGAYGNTIYF
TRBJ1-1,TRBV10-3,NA,CAISDMGREATEAFF
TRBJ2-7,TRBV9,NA,CASSPGVEQYF
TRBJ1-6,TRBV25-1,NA,CASKQVNSPLHF
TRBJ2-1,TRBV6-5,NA,CASSYTPLAGGNEQFF
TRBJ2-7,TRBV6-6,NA,CASSYVSLAEQYF
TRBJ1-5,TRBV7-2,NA,CASSLDLDMAQHF
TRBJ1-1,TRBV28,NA,CASSLSIEAFF
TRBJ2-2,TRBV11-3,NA,CASSLYSDTGELFF
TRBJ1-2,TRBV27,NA,CASRDLNYGYTF
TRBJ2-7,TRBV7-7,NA,CASSLAPGTDYEQYF
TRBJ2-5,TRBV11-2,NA,CASSLGRQETQYF
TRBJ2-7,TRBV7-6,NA,CASSLVGSSYEQYF
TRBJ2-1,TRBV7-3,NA,CASGSGVDEQFF
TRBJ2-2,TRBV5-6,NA,CASSWGTANTGELFF
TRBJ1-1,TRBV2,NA,CASMREALNTEAFF
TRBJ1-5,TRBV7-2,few,CASSSPGAGQPQHF
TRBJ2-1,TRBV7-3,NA,CASSTMGIEDNEQFF
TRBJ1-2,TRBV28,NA,CASSLSTLRDTSNYGYTF
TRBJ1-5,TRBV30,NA,CAWSVLMGETPISPQHF
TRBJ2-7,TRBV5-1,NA,CASREGLADSYEQYF
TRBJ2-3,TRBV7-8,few,CASSLDIRDSTDTQYF
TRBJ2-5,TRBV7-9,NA,CASSFSGIQETQYF
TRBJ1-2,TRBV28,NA,CASRAGGGRGYTF
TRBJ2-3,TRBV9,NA,CASTTLGGTDTQYF
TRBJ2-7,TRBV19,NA,CASATGAPYEQYF
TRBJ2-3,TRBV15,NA,CATSRVAGFTDTQYF
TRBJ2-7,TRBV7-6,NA,CASSQAGGYEQYF
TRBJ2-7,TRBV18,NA,CASSPSTGVGDEQYF
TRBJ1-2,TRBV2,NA,CASRERQRRGNYGYTF
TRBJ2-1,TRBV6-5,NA,CASRSSSYNEQFF
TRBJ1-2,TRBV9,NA,CASSVRGQAPYGYTF
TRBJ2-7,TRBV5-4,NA,CASSFGLGSYEQYF
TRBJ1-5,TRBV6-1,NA,CASPHLLCSNQPQHF
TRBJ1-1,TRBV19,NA,CASSLRQGNTEAFF
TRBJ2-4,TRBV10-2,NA,CASRPTSGTGNQNIQYF
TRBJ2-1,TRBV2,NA,CASSGYNEQFF
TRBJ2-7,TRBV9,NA,CASSVDGTVWNEQYF
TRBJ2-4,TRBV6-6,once,CASSYPGILAKNIQYF
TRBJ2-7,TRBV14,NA,CASSHFFTRPRASEQYF
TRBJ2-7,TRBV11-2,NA,CASSLGRTYEQYF
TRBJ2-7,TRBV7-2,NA,CASSLAGTSGYEQYF
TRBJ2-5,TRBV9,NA,CASSVVQQRYQETQYF
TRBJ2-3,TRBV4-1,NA,CASSPLGLAGTSTDTQYF
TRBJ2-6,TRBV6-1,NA,CASSDQTGDGANVLTF